These T cell receptor beta chains were read from a single sample in a study of shared clonotypes between healthy human individuals. Clones were read by immunoSEQ multiplex PCR, and TCRdb kept only the in-frame ones, dropping some. The profile covers about 590,000 clones, with nearly 97% appearing a single time and approximately 0.1% taken by the ten largest. The sample consisted of naive CD8+ T cells sorted from blood. Receptors originate from a woman in her twenties or thirties in good health. CDR3s include the opening cysteine and the closing phenylalanine or tryptophan. A D gene is named only where the DNA matches it firmly.

V	J	D	CDR3
TRBV5-6	TRBJ1-6	NA	CASSLFLSPLHF
TRBV10-2	TRBJ2-7	NA	CASSEGDEQYF
TRBV28	TRBJ2-4	NA	CASSPRPTTDIQYF
TRBV15	TRBJ1-1	NA	CATSIGAAEGDTEAFF
TRBV2	TRBJ1-2	NA	CASSERDGYGYTF
TRBV7-8	TRBJ1-2	NA	CASSLQGNYGYTF
TRBV14	TRBJ1-3	TRBD1	CASSQAILDRASGNTIYF
TRBV13	TRBJ1-6	NA	CASSPGTSGNSPLHF
TRBV28	TRBJ1-3	NA	CASSLGVDGHSGNTIYF
TRBV9	TRBJ2-1	TRBD2	CASRGSRSGSNDNEQFF
TRBV28	TRBJ1-2	TRBD1	CASSITGTAFYGYTF
TRBV5-6	TRBJ1-3	NA	CASSLKPGNTIYF
TRBV2	TRBJ2-2	NA	CASSGGQGVAGELFF
TRBV6-5	TRBJ2-1	TRBD1	CASSYTGGNEQFF
TRBV30	TRBJ1-1	NA	CAWSVQGLLRDTEAFF
TRBV9	TRBJ2-3	NA	CASSGTLETDTQYF
TRBV27	TRBJ2-3	TRBD2	CASSASGRTDTQYF
TRBV5-8	TRBJ1-4	NA	CASSLTDPYEKLFF
TRBV6-5	TRBJ1-5	NA	CASSRDGEDQPQHF
TRBV27	TRBJ2-7	TRBD1	CASSLLRGQGDREQYF
TRBV5-4	TRBJ2-1	TRBD2	CASSLVRGSYNEQFF
TRBV18	TRBJ1-1	NA	CASSPSSHLGDTEAFF
TRBV7-8	TRBJ2-7	TRBD2	CASSLFTSGSYEQYF
TRBV27	TRBJ2-1	NA	CASSFKGNEQFF
TRBV4-2	TRBJ2-7	NA	CASSQDYSTTYEQYF
TRBV27	TRBJ1-5	NA	CASSGQYSNQPQHF
TRBV7-9	TRBJ2-5	TRBD2	CASSWGTSGSQETQYF
TRBV7-9	TRBJ2-5	TRBD2	CASSATSAETQYF
TRBV9	TRBJ2-3	NA	CASSEPGGTDTQYF
TRBV6-5	TRBJ2-7	NA	CASSLTRLNEQYF
TRBV27	TRBJ2-2	NA	CASRQGGTGELFF
TRBV10-2	TRBJ2-7	TRBD1	CASSEYRGDYEQYF
TRBV5-6	TRBJ2-7	NA	CASSRTDYSSYEQYF
TRBV21-1	TRBJ2-2	NA	CASSTFITDSNTGELFF
TRBV6-5	TRBJ1-1	NA	CASTYGGGNTEAFF
TRBV29-1	TRBJ1-1	NA	CSVWDGEAFF
TRBV11-2	TRBJ2-7	NA	CASSPQGAPDEQYF
TRBV28	TRBJ2-1	NA	CASSLSPPWQEGSSYNEQFF
TRBV27	TRBJ2-7	NA	CASSLRTNRVHEQYF
TRBV20-1	TRBJ2-1	NA	CSVQYEQFF
TRBV7-9	TRBJ2-7	NA	CASSLGRGASYEQYF
TRBV10-2	TRBJ2-3	NA	CASSDPGSEDTQYF
TRBV27	TRBJ2-5	NA	CASSTGAQETQYF
TRBV4-1	TRBJ1-3	NA	CASSPEGGPGNTIYF
TRBV5-1	TRBJ2-1	NA	CASSFGGAGNEQFF
TRBV27	TRBJ2-1	NA	CASSPSDIIYNEQFF
TRBV5-6	TRBJ2-5	TRBD2	CASSASGRETQYF
TRBV28	TRBJ1-5	NA	CASSSLFENQPQHF
TRBV27	TRBJ2-3	NA	CASRQTASTDTQYF
TRBV7-7	TRBJ2-3	TRBD1	CASSPRTGGPDTQYF
TRBV4-1	TRBJ1-1	NA	CASSQYTEAFF
TRBV4-1	TRBJ2-1	TRBD2	CASSQDPYVSGTYNEQFF
TRBV7-9	TRBJ1-2	TRBD1	CASSLVRTGALYGYTF
TRBV4-2	TRBJ1-1	TRBD1	CASSQDLPGQSYLMNTEAFF